Presented here are 18 T cell receptor beta chains from one specimen sequenced in a study of blood T cell repertoires in COVID-19. Using immunoSEQ multiplex PCR, the repertoire was profiled, and TCRdb retains in-frame clones only, with some absent. The table includes about 180,000 clones, roughly 75% detected once. The material sequenced was peripheral blood. These receptors came from a man in his 70s with active or convalescent COVID-19.

V usage is TRBV6-5 and J usage is TRBJ2-3; TRBD2 matches 7 bases. Germline loops: CDR1 MNHEY, CDR2 SVGAGI. The trim removed 5 bases at V and 4 bases at J, leaving 6 bases unmatched. The CDR3 is 14 amino acids. CDR3 DNA: TGTGCCAGCAGTCAACTAGCGTCGGCAGATACGCAGTATTTT. It is translated as CASSQLASADTQYF.

The chain carries TRBV9 and TRBJ2-7; possible D gene TRBD2, 5 bases. The V and J ends lost 0 bases and 6 bases respectively, with 13 bases between them. Germline V gene data show CDR1 as SGDLS and CDR2 as YYNGEE. The CDR3 has 14 residues. The CDR3 spells CASSVASGSREQYF. The CDR3 region has the DNA TGTGCCAGCAGCGTAGCTAGTGGGAGTCGCGAGCAGTACTTC.

The V and J genes are TRBV19 and TRBJ1-5; 8 bases are shared with TRBD1. There are 14 residues in the CDR3. The germline gives CDR1 LNHDA, CDR2 SQIVND (reference sequence). V shed 5 bases, J shed 7 bases, and the junction held 7 bases outside the gene matches. The CDR3 sequence: CASSVQGGSQPQHF. In nucleotides, the CDR3 is TGTGCCAGTAGTGTACAGGGGGGAAGCCAGCCCCAGCATTTT.

Notes on this clone: Other DNA sequences in this sample translate to the same CDR3. This chain links TRBV19 with TRBJ1-5; TRBD1 matches at 12 bases. Germline V gene lookup returns CDR1 LNHDA and CDR2 SQIVND (reference sequence). V shed 4 bases and J 6 bases; nucleotides not matched to a gene: 4. The CDR3 contains 15 residues. CDR3 DNA: TGTGCCAGTAGTACCGGGACAGGGGGCGGTCAGCCCCAGCATTTT. It codes for CASSTGTGGGQPQHF.

The CDR3 spells CASSLVGQRFLRERARQFF. CDR3 nucleotides: TGTGCCAGCAGCTTAGTGGGACAACGTTTTTTGCGGGAGCGGGCTAGGCAGTTCTTC. V gene TRBV7-2 combines with J gene TRBJ2-1, with a weak D call TRBD2 (7 bases). The V and J ends lost 1 base and 12 bases respectively, with 31 bases between them. This CDR3 comprises 19 residues. The germline gives CDR1 SGHTA, CDR2 FQGNSA.

This clone was recorded once. The V and J genes are TRBV18 and TRBJ2-1; TRBD2 agrees at 7 bases. The length of the CDR3 is 15 residues. With V trimmed by 4 bases and J by 5 bases, 8 bases remained unmatched. Germline loops: CDR1 KGHSH, CDR2 LQKENI. Written as DNA, the CDR3 is TGTGCCAGCTCACTCTCTAGCGGAGGGGACAATGAGCAGTTCTTC. Its translation: CASSLSSGGDNEQFF.

The V call is TRBV7-8, the J call TRBJ2-7, with D possibly being TRBD1 (6 bases). Trimming removed 6 bases from V and 2 bases from J, with 17 bases in between. CDR1 is SGHVS and CDR2 is FQNEAQ in the germline V gene. This CDR3 has 15 residues. The CDR3 protein is CASSQATGLTYEQYF. CDR3 DNA sequence: TGTGCCAGCAGTCAAGCGACAGGTCTTACCTACGAGCAGTACTTC. The full variable domain, its missing parts supplied by reference TRBV7-8 and TRBJ2-7, is GAGVSQSPRYKVAKRGQDVALRCDPISGHVSLFWYQQALGQGPEFLTYFQNEAQLDKSGLPSDRFFAERPEGSVSTLKIQRTQQEDSAVYLCASSQATGLTYEQYFGPGTRLTVT.

J is TRBJ1-2 and V is TRBV11-3; TRBD1 matches at 8 bases. The CDR3 runs to 15 residues. Germline loops: CDR1 SGHNT, CDR2 YENEEA. Trimming cost V 4 bases and J 4 bases; bases outside gene matches: 8. As DNA, the CDR3 is TGTGCCAGCAGCTCATCCTTCACAGGGGGCTATGGCTACACCTTC. It specifies CASSSSFTGGYGYTF.

CDR3 nucleotides: TGTGCCGGTCACAGCGGGAGGGCCCGAACCGGGGAGCTGTTTTTT. Residues: CAGHSGRARTGELFF. The chain links TRBV5-4 to TRBJ2-2, with TRBD2 matching 10 bases. The CDR3 runs 15 residues. The J segment lost 5 bases and the V segment lost 10 bases, leaving 11 bases of the junction unmatched. From germline, CDR1 is SGHNT and CDR2 YYREEE (reference sequence).

The chain employs TRBV14 and TRBJ2-7; TRBD1 matches 8 bases. V lost 4 bases and J lost 5; bases outside the gene matches: 7. This CDR3 has 14 residues. CDR1 and CDR2 from the germline V gene are SGHDN and FVKESK. CDR3 sequence: CASSPLDRVHEQYF. CDR3 sequence (DNA): TGTGCCAGCAGCCCCTTGGACAGGGTCCACGAGCAGTACTTC.

The V gene is TRBV9, the J gene TRBJ1-4; 9 bases match TRBD1. V shed 2 bases, J shed 7 bases, and the junction held 6 bases outside the gene matches. The CDR3 totals 15 residues. CDR1 and CDR2 (germline): SGDLS, YYNGEE. In nucleotides, the CDR3 is TGTGCCAGCAGCGTCGGGACAGGGCGGACTGAAAAACTGTTTTTT. As protein: CASSVGTGRTEKLFF.

The V and J genes are TRBV6-1 and TRBJ2-7, with D hard to call. The CDR3 is made up of 13 amino acids. Trimming removed 3 bases at V and 4 bases at J, with 10 bases between. In germline, CDR1 is MNHNS, CDR2 SASEGT. The DNA for the CDR3 is TGTGCCAGCAGTGAGAGTGATTGGTACGAGCAGTACTTC. It translates to CASSESDWYEQYF.

The chain combines TRBV7-9 with TRBJ1-2; 7 nucleotides agree with TRBD1. The germline gives CDR1 SEHNR, CDR2 FQNEAQ (reference sequence). The trim removed 5 bases at V and 2 bases at J, leaving 5 bases unmatched. The CDR3 consists of 14 residues. CDR3 bases: TGTGCCAGCAGCATCGGGACAGTAAACTATGGCTACACCTTC. This codes for CASSIGTVNYGYTF.

With respect to this clone: Other nucleotide sequences from this sample produce the same CDR3. V and J are TRBV3-1 (or the pseudogene TRBV3-2) and TRBJ2-1; 11 bases match TRBD2. This CDR3 has 15 amino acids. The V gene end was trimmed by 4 bases and the J gene end by 3 bases; junction bases not matched to a gene: 2. Germline CDR1 is LGHDT and CDR2 is YNNKEL (reference sequence). The CDR3 here is CASSPTSGSYNEQFF. The CDR3 bases are TGTGCCAGCAGCCCTACTAGCGGGAGCTACAATGAGCAGTTCTTC.

The rearrangement uses TRBV2 and TRBJ2-3, with TRBD2 identical over 8 bases. There are 14 residues in the CDR3. V dropped 4 bases and J dropped 4; count of bases not matched to a gene: 4. Germline V gene lookup returns CDR1 SNHLY and CDR2 FYNNEI. The CDR3 here is CASSGTSPADTQYF. CDR3 nucleotide sequence: TGTGCCAGCAGTGGGACTAGCCCCGCAGATACGCAGTATTTT.

V and J are TRBV19 and TRBJ2-1; 11 bases map to TRBD2. Trimming cost V 5 bases and J 2 bases; bases outside gene matches: 5. CDR3 length equals 16 residues. Per germline, CDR1 LNHDA and CDR2 SQIVND (reference sequence). CDR3 sequence reads: CASSHSGRGTYNEQFF. The CDR3 bases are TGTGCCAGTAGTCATAGCGGGAGGGGGACCTACAATGAGCAGTTCTTC.

The genes are TRBV3-1 (or the pseudogene TRBV3-2) and TRBJ2-3, with 7 bases lining up with TRBD2. V shed 8 bases and J 4 bases; nucleotides not matched to a gene: 3. Per germline, CDR1 LGHDT and CDR2 YNNKEL (reference sequence). The length of the CDR3 is 12 residues. CDR3 amino acids: CASGGEADTQYF. The CDR3 region has the DNA TGTGCCAGCGGGGGGGAGGCAGATACGCAGTATTTT.

The chain joins TRBV18 to TRBJ1-5, with TRBD1 as a possible D gene (6 bases). V lost 3 bases and J lost 3, with 9 bases in between. Germline V gene sequence: CDR1 KGHSH, CDR2 LQKENI. The CDR3 sequence is 14 residues long. CDR3 DNA: TGTGCCAGCTCACCGGGGGCAGTCAATCAGCCCCAGCATTTT. Translated, it gives CASSPGAVNQPQHF.